This is a list of T cell receptor beta chains from one sample in a study of human thymus T cells. Assay: immunoSEQ multiplex PCR; the TCRdb copy retains only in-frame clones and omits some. The table includes over 35,000 clones, approximately 95% detected once. The sequencing sample was made of blood. The source of these receptors is a boy less than two years old with a congenital heart defect but otherwise immunologically healthy. Each CDR3 is given with its conserved first and last residue. The D gene is left open where the match is weak. Only some rows state a clone size, as once, few, many or a class for expanded clones.

V gene,D gene,J gene,clone size,CDR3 protein,CDR3 DNA
TRBV28,TRBD1,TRBJ1-5,-,CASNSGQGIQPQHF,TGTGCCAGCAACTCCGGACAGGGAATTCAGCCCCAGCATTTT
TRBV15,-,TRBJ2-7,-,CATSRDRWPNYEQYF,TGTGCCACCAGCAGAGATAGATGGCCCAACTACGAGCAGTACTTC
TRBV7-9,TRBD1,TRBJ1-1,-,CASSLDREVNTEAFF,TGTGCCAGCAGCTTGGACAGGGAAGTGAACACTGAAGCTTTCTTT
TRBV27,TRBD2,TRBJ2-7,-,CASSATGLATREQYF,TGTGCCAGCAGTGCGACGGGACTAGCGACACGCGAGCAGTACTTC
TRBV6-5,-,TRBJ2-7,-,CASSYRGKHEQYF,TGTGCCAGCAGTTACCGGGGAAAGCACGAGCAGTACTTC
TRBV6-5,-,TRBJ1-6,once,CASRYSSYNSPLHF,TGTGCCAGCAGGTACAGCTCCTATAATTCACCCCTCCACTTT
TRBV19,TRBD2,TRBJ2-3,-,CASRTSGSTDTQYF,TGTGCCAGCCGGACTAGCGGTAGCACAGATACGCAGTATTTT
TRBV19,-,TRBJ2-1,-,CASRRGGSGNEQFF,TGTGCCAGTAGGAGGGGGGGGTCGGGCAATGAGCAGTTCTTC
TRBV6-1,-,TRBJ2-5,-,CASSEAAGLGETQYF,TGTGCCAGCAGTGAAGCGGCGGGGCTGGGGGAGACCCAGTACTTC
TRBV5-4,-,TRBJ1-6,-,CASSLTGDSPLHF,TGTGCCAGCAGTTTAACGGGGGATTCACCCCTCCACTTT
TRBV5-1,TRBD1,TRBJ2-7,-,CASSLTRTGAYEQYF,TGCGCCAGCAGCTTGACCCGGACAGGGGCCTACGAGCAGTACTTC
TRBV28,TRBD2,TRBJ2-5,-,CASSLSSGGPYQETQYF,TGTGCCAGCAGTTTATCTAGCGGGGGTCCCTACCAAGAGACCCAGTACTTC
TRBV4-1,-,TRBJ1-6,-,CASRKGRSSYNSPLHF,TGCGCCAGCAGAAAGGGCCGGAGCTCCTATAATTCACCCCTCCACTTT
TRBV9,-,TRBJ2-6,-,CASSVCEGEAGANVLTF,TGTGCCAGCAGCGTGTGTGAGGGGGAGGCTGGGGCCAACGTCCTGACTTTC
TRBV11-2,TRBD2,TRBJ2-3,-,CASSRGGANTDTQYF,TGTGCCAGCAGCCGCGGGGGGGCAAACACAGATACGCAGTATTTT
TRBV7-8,-,TRBJ1-1,once,CASSSQVNTEAFF,TGTGCCAGCAGTTCTCAGGTTAACACTGAAGCTTTCTTT
TRBV7-2,TRBD2,TRBJ2-3,once,CASSLLLAGGLGTDTQYF,TGTGCCAGCAGCTTATTGCTAGCGGGGGGGCTGGGCACAGATACGCAGTATTTT
TRBV11-2,TRBD2,TRBJ2-5,-,CASSFTSGGAKTQYF,TGTGCCAGCAGCTTTACTAGCGGGGGGGCGAAGACCCAGTACTTC
TRBV4-3,-,TRBJ1-6,-,CASSQDPLGRSYNSPLHF,TGCGCCAGCAGCCAAGACCCCCTGGGCCGCTCCTATAATTCACCCCTCCACTTT
TRBV28,TRBD1,TRBJ2-2,-,CASSLSTGDRNTGELFF,TGTGCCAGCAGTTTAAGCACAGGGGATCGGAACACCGGGGAGCTGTTTTTT
TRBV9,TRBD2,TRBJ2-3,once,CASSARLAGGMADTQYF,TGTGCCAGCAGCGCCCGACTAGCGGGGGGGATGGCAGATACGCAGTATTTT
TRBV11-2,-,TRBJ1-2,few,CASSLAGYGYTF,TGTGCCAGCAGCTTAGCGGGGTATGGCTACACCTTC
TRBV9,-,TRBJ2-1,once,CASSVASSYNEQFF,TGTGCCAGCAGCGTAGCGAGCTCCTACAATGAGCAGTTCTTC
TRBV7-8,-,TRBJ2-3,-,CASSRTRSTDTQYF,TGTGCCAGCAGCCGGACAAGGAGTACAGATACGCAGTATTTT
TRBV4-2,TRBD2,TRBJ2-3,-,CASSQDTVASGGTDTQYF,TGTGCCAGCAGCCAAGATACTGTAGCTAGCGGGGGAACAGATACGCAGTATTTT
TRBV20-1,-,TRBJ1-1,-,CSARGNTEAFF,TGCAGTGCTAGAGGGAACACTGAAGCTTTCTTT
TRBV5-1,TRBD1,TRBJ2-3,-,CASSWGTATDTQYF,TGCGCCAGCAGCTGGGGGACAGCAACAGATACGCAGTATTTT
TRBV27,-,TRBJ1-1,-,CASSYGSDTEAFF,TGTGCCAGCAGTTACGGGTCAGACACTGAAGCTTTCTTT
TRBV14,-,TRBJ1-1,-,CASSHYPGPEAFF,TGTGCCAGCAGCCATTATCCCGGACCTGAAGCTTTCTTT